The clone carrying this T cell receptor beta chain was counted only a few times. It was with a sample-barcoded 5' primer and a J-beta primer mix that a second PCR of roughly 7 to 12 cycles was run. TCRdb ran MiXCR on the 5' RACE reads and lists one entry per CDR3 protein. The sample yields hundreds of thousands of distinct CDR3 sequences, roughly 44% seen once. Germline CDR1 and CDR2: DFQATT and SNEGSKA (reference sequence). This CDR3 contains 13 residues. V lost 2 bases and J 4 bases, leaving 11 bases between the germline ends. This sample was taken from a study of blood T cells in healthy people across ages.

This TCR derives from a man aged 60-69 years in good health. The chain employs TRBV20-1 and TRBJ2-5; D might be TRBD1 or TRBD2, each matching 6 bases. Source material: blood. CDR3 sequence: CSARPPGAETQYF. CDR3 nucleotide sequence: TGCAGTGCTAGACCGCCGGGGGCAGAGACCCAGTACTTC.